A single sample is the source of the 22 T cell receptor beta chains below, sequenced in a study of shared clonotypes between healthy human individuals. Here immunoSEQ multiplex PCR was the method, and the copy in TCRdb shows in-frame clones only, minus some. The table has millions of clones, about 95% seen once. In the naive CD8 group, cells lacked CD45RO and were positively selected for CCR7, so terminally differentiated effector memory CD45RA+ cells were left out. Sequences were obtained from naive CD8+ T cells sorted from blood. Source of these receptors: a man aged 18-30 years in good health.

This sequence joins TRBV7-9 and TRBJ1-1, with 7 bases fitting TRBD1. Germline assignment: CDR1 SEHNR and CDR2 FQNEAQ (reference sequence). This CDR3 region has 16 residues. After removal of 1 base from V and 1 base from J, the junction contained 6 bases not matched to a gene. The CDR3, as DNA: TGTGCCAGCAGCTTAGTAGGCGGGACAGAGAACACTGAAGCTTTCTTT. Protein product: CASSLVGGTENTEAFF.

About this clone itself: Other DNA sequences in this specimen translate into the identical CDR3. The chain has TRBV29-1 and TRBJ2-1, with a tentative D call TRBD2 (6 bases). There are 12 residues in the CDR3. The germline gives CDR1 SQVTM, CDR2 ANQGSEA. Trimming took off 3 bases at V and 6 bases at J, with 9 bases between the two ends. CDR3 region: CSVDPGGNEQFF. The CDR3 DNA reads TGCAGCGTTGACCCCGGGGGCAATGAGCAGTTCTTC.

A note on this clone: The same CDR3 is also encoded by other DNA sequences in this sample. The V and J genes are TRBV5-1 and TRBJ2-1, with 10 bases that match TRBD2. The CDR3 is 15 residues long. V gave up 0 bases and J gave up 5 bases; unmatched junction bases: 2. Germline lookup yields CDR1 SGHRS and CDR2 YFSETQ. In DNA form, the CDR3 reads TGCGCCAGCAGCTTGGGGACTAGCGGAGACAATGAGCAGTTCTTC. Translating gives CASSLGTSGDNEQFF.

The chain links TRBV4-3 to TRBJ1-2; D gene ambiguous. V lost 0 bases, J lost 13 bases, and 18 bases lay in between. The CDR3 spans 14 residues. Germline-derived CDR1 and CDR2 are LGHNA and YSLEER. CDR3: CASSQEAGDPSVTF. The CDR3 DNA reads as TGCGCCAGCAGCCAAGAGGCGGGAGATCCATCGGTCACCTTC.

The rearrangement joins TRBV2 to TRBJ1-5; maybe TRBD1 (5 bases). V was trimmed by 7 bases and J by 6 bases, leaving 10 bases between them. Looked up from germline, CDR1 is SNHLY and CDR2 is FYNNEI. The CDR3 length is 12 residues. In nucleotides, the CDR3 is TGTGCCAGCACGGCGGGACCTCAGCCCCAGCATTTT. This gives the protein CASTAGPQPQHF.

The rearrangement joins TRBV29-1 to TRBJ2-5, with 8 bases that match TRBD1. This CDR3 is built from 15 residues. The V gene end was trimmed by 0 bases and the J gene end by 3 bases; junction bases not matched to a gene: 6. Germline V gene data show CDR1 as SQVTM and CDR2 as ANQGSEA. CDR3 coding DNA: TGCAGCGTTGAAGATCTAGGACAGGGCGAAGAGACCCAGTACTTC. Its translation is CSVEDLGQGEETQYF.

The V and J genes are TRBV27 and TRBJ2-3; D not certain. V lost 4 bases, J lost 6 bases, and 14 bases lay in between. CDR3 length: 14 residues. Germline CDR1 reads MNHEY; CDR2 reads SMNVEV (reference sequence). CDR3 bases: TGTGCCAGCAGTTCCTTCGGAGTCTCTGATACGCAGTATTTT. Amino acid sequence: CASSSFGVSDTQYF.

The rearrangement uses TRBV25-1 and TRBJ2-7, with D hard to call. Germline V CDR1 and CDR2: MGHDK, SYGVNS. Trimming left V 3 bases short and J 10 bases short, with 10 bases between. The CDR3 spans 11 residues. The CDR3, as DNA: TGTGCCAGCAGTGATCTATGGAGCCAGTACTTC. Its protein is CASSDLWSQYF.

The J gene is TRBJ2-7, the V gene TRBV4-1, with 10 positions matching TRBD2. The length of the CDR3 is 16 residues. With 2 bases clipped from V and 2 bases from J, the junction kept 6 bases outside the gene matches. Germline values: CDR1 MGHRA, CDR2 YSYEKL. The CDR3 sequence is CASSQSLAGETYEQYF. CDR3 sequence (DNA): TGCGCCAGCAGCCAATCCCTAGCGGGGGAAACCTACGAGCAGTACTTC.

The V call is TRBV19, the J call TRBJ2-7; D remains unclear. Trimming shortened V by 1 base and J by 0 bases, and 10 bases separated the two germline ends. This CDR3 spans 15 amino acids. Germline V gives CDR1 LNHDA, CDR2 SQIVND (reference sequence). CDR3 DNA: TGTGCCAGTAGTATAGGCGGCCGGAGCTCCTACGAGCAGTACTTC. This codes for CASSIGGRSSYEQYF.

The gene calls are TRBV7-6 and TRBJ2-7; D call uncertain. Germline V gene lookup returns CDR1 SGHVS and CDR2 FNYEAQ. The length of the CDR3 is 13 residues. Trimming removed 1 base at V and 6 bases at J, with 10 bases between. CDR3 region: CASSLGSLGEQYF. CDR3 DNA sequence: TGTGCCAGCAGCTTAGGCAGTCTGGGCGAGCAGTACTTC.

A remark on this clone: The sample carries other DNA sequences with the same CDR3. The genes are TRBV4-3 and TRBJ2-2; 8 bases map to TRBD1. The germline V gene encodes CDR1 LGHNA and CDR2 YSLEER. CDR3 length: 15 amino acids. Unmatched junction bases numbered 4, after V lost 4 bases and J lost 3 bases. The CDR3 DNA reads as TGCGCCAGCAGCCGATTGACAGGGGACACCGGGGAGCTGTTTTTT. Encoded protein: CASSRLTGDTGELFF.

This clone was observed a single time. The rearrangement joins TRBV7-8 to TRBJ1-2; perhaps TRBD1 as D (5 bases). The germline gives CDR1 SGHVS, CDR2 FQNEAQ. Between the trimmed V and J ends, which lost 5 bases and 6 bases, there was a span of 16 bases. The CDR3 spans 14 residues. Written as DNA, the CDR3 is TGTGCCAGCAGCCCTGGCGGGGGAGCGGATGGCTACACCTTC. Translating it yields CASSPGGGADGYTF.

The chain joins TRBV9 to TRBJ1-1; D may be TRBD1 (6 bases). With 3 bases removed from V and 4 bases from J, the gap between germline ends came to 13 bases. This CDR3 is 14 amino acids long. The germline V gene encodes CDR1 SGDLS and CDR2 YYNGEE. CDR3 protein: CASSGGQLGTEAFF. The CDR3 DNA reads TGTGCCAGCAGCGGGGGACAACTAGGCACTGAAGCTTTCTTT.

Of note for this clone: This CDR3 is also generated by other DNA sequences in the sample. V and J are TRBV5-4 and TRBJ2-7, with D possibly being TRBD2 (5 bases). Trimming pared 2 bases from V and 4 bases from J, leaving 10 bases between. Per the germline V gene, CDR1 is SGHNT and CDR2 is YYREEE (reference sequence). The CDR3 runs to 13 residues. CDR3: CASSFMGSYEQYF. The CDR3 DNA follows: TGTGCCAGCAGCTTTATGGGGAGTTACGAGCAGTACTTC.

The rearrangement joins TRBV29-1 to TRBJ2-7; 11 bases map to TRBD2. The V gene's germline CDR1 is SQVTM and CDR2 ANQGSEA. J was trimmed by 6 bases and V by 6 bases; bases with no gene match: 7. The CDR3 has 13 amino acids. In DNA, the CDR3 is TGCAGCGTGAAGATAGCGGGGGGGCCCGAGCAGTACTTC. Encoded protein: CSVKIAGGPEQYF.

The V and J genes are TRBV28 and TRBJ2-1; D call uncertain. The CDR3 runs 15 residues. Germline V CDR1 and CDR2: MDHEN, SYDVKM. V lost 6 bases and J 6 bases, leaving 18 bases between the germline ends. CDR3 nucleotide sequence: TGTGCCAGCAGCTTAAGGGCAGATTGGGGCAATGAGCAGTTCTTC. Its translation is CASSLRADWGNEQFF.

This clone has a handful of counts. This chain connects TRBV4-3 to TRBJ2-1, with 7 bases matching TRBD1. CDR1 and CDR2 (germline): LGHNA, YSLEER. The CDR3 covers 15 residues. Trimming cost V 0 bases and J 6 bases; bases outside gene matches: 5. The CDR3 spells CASSQEDRIPNEQFF. The CDR3 DNA follows: TGCGCCAGCAGCCAAGAGGACAGGATCCCCAATGAGCAGTTCTTC.

This clone was seen only once. V gene TRBV28 combines with J gene TRBJ2-5; D gene ambiguous. The CDR3 totals 14 residues. Germline CDR1 reads MDHEN; CDR2 reads SYDVKM. The ends were cut back, 5 bases at V and 0 bases at J, with 10 bases in the middle. CDR3 in DNA: TGTGCCAGCAGTCCGTCTGGCGACCAAGAGACCCAGTACTTC. Amino acids: CASSPSGDQETQYF.

The chain combines TRBV28 with TRBJ2-2; the D gene is possibly TRBD1 (6 bases). There are 18 residues in the CDR3. Germline V gives CDR1 MDHEN, CDR2 SYDVKM. Trimming left V 4 bases short and J 5 bases short, with 23 bases between. The CDR3 DNA sequence: TGTGCCAGCAGTTCCCGCCCTGGGGGCCCCCTGATGACCGGGGAGCTGTTTTTT. Residues: CASSSRPGGPLMTGELFF. The entire variable domain, with the rest obtained from reference TRBV28 and TRBJ2-2, is as follows: DVKVTQSSRYLVKRTGEKVFLECVQDMDHENMFWYRQDPGLGLRLIYFSYDVKMKEKGDIPEGYSVSREKKERFSLILESASTNQTSMYLCASSSRPGGPLMTGELFFGEGSRLTVL.

The chain couples TRBV28 to TRBJ1-1; possibly TRBD1 for D (6 bases). Germline CDR1 reads MDHEN; CDR2 reads SYDVKM. The CDR3 extends over 14 amino acids. V lost 2 bases and J 7 bases, leaving 14 bases between the germline ends. CDR3 nucleotide sequence: TGTGCCAGCAGTTTAGCGGGGGGCACGGGTGAAGCTTTCTTT. It yields the protein CASSLAGGTGEAFF.

The chain carries TRBV6-8 and TRBJ1-5, with a tentative D call TRBD1 (6 bases). V lost 11 bases and J lost 7, with 12 bases in between. Germline V gene data show CDR1 as MNHGY and CDR2 as SAAAGT. This CDR3 is 11 amino acids long. The CDR3 DNA reads as TGTGCCGGAAAAGGGGGACAGCCCCAGCATTTT. This gives the protein CAGKGGQPQHF.